The T cell receptor beta chain described here comes from a study of a mutant IDH1 vaccine in newly diagnosed glioma. Study at large: In some groups vaccination began 4-6 weeks post-radiotherapy; others received it with temozolomide. Therapy received beforehand was radiotherapy, temozolomide, or both, with most patients given both.

This CDR3 contains 15 residues. Trimming shortened V by 5 bases and J by 1 base, and 11 bases separated the two germline ends. Germline V gene data show CDR1 as MNHEY and CDR2 as SMNVEV (reference sequence). Assay: immunoSEQ multiplex PCR; the TCRdb copy retains only in-frame clones and omits some. This table has about 60,000 clones, under 90% appearing once. This clone was seen just once. What it binds is not known. The time point: week 11, during vaccination. With topical imiquimod, each dose of the vaccine consisted of 300 ug of mutant IDH1 20-mer peptide. Donors had new WHO grade 3 or 4 IDH1-mutant, ATRX-lost astrocytomas.

J is TRBJ2-2 and V is TRBV27; D remains ambiguous. The sequence was collected from a young man with glioma. Sequencing used PBMCs, obtained from a glioma patient whose treatment included an IDH1 peptide vaccine. The CDR3 spells CASSHRSQNTGELFF. The CDR3 nucleotides read TGTGCCAGCAGTCACCGCTCTCAGAACACCGGGGAGCTGTTTTTT.